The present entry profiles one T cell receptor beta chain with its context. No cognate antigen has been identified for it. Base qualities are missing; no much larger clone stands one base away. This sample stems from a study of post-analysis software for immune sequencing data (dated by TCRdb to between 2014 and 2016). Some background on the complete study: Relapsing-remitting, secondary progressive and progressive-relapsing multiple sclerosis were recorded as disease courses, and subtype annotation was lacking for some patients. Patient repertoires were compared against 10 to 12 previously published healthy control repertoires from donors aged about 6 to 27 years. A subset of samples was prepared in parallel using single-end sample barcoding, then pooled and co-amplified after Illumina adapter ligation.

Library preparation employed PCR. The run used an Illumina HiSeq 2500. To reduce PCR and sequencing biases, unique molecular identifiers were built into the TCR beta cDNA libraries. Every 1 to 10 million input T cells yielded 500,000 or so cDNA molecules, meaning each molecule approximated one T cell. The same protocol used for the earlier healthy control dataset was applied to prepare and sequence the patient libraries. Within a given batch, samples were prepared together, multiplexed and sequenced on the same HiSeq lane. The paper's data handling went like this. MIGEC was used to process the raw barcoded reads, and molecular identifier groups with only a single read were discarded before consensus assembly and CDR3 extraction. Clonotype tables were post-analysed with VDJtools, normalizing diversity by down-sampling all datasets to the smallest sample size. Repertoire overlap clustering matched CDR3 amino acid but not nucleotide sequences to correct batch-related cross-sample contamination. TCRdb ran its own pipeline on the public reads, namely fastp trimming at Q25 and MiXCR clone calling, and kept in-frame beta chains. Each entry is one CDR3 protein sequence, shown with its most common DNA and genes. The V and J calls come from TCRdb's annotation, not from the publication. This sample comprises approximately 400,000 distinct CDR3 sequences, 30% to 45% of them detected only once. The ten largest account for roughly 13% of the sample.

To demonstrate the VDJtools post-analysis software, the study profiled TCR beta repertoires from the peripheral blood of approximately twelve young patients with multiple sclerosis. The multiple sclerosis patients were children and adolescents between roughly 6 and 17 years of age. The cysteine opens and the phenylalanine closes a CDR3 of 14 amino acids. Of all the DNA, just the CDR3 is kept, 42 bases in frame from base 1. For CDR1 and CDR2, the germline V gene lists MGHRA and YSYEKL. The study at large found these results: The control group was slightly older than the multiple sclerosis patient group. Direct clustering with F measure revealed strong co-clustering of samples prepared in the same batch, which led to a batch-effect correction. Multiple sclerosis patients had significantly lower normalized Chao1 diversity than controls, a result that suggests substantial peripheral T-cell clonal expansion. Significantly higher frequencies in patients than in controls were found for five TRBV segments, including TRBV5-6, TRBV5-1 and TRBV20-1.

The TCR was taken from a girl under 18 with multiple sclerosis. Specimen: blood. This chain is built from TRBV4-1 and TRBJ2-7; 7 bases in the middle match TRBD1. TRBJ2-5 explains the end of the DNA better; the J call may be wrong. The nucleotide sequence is TGCGCCAGCAGCCAGCTGACAGGGCGGGAGACCCAGTACTTC. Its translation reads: CASSQLTGRETQYF.